The 11 T cell receptor beta chains below were found in one sample sequenced in a study of blood T cell repertoires in COVID-19 (dated by TCRdb to the early 2020s). The receptor library was made with the immunoSEQ multiplex PCR assay. TCRdb limited this immuneACCESS table to in-frame rearrangements with V and J called. A share of clones is missing; checked studies link under half to unresolved V genes, and the rest is unexplained. In all, the sample holds 150,000 to 200,000 clones, and approximately 80% of those were seen once. The ten largest clones take up approximately 22% of the sample. Sequencing was carried out using peripheral blood. These receptors all come from an elderly woman with acute or convalescent COVID-19.

The chain recombines TRBV6-5 with TRBJ1-2, with a possible D match to TRBD1 (5 bases). Deletions cut 4 bases from V and 4 bases from J, with 10 bases between. The CDR3 has 13 amino acids. Germline V gives CDR1 MNHEY, CDR2 SVGAGI. The DNA of the CDR3 is TGTGCCAGCAGTTTCGACAGTCCCTATGGCTACACCTTC. It encodes CASSFDSPYGYTF.

The chain joins TRBV2 to TRBJ2-4, with TRBD1 matching over 8 bases. CDR1 and CDR2 from the germline V gene are SNHLY and FYNNEI. With V trimmed by 3 bases and J by 1 base, 11 bases remained unmatched. The CDR3 runs 18 residues. CDR3 in amino acids: CASSDWDRSREAKNIQYF. The DNA for the CDR3 is TGTGCCAGCAGTGACTGGGACAGGTCTCGGGAGGCCAAAAACATTCAGTACTTC.

The rearrangement links TRBV6-2 or TRBV6-3 to TRBJ2-1; TRBD2 matches at 11 bases. The germline CDR1 and CDR2 sequences are MNHEY and SVGEGT. V trimming: 5 bases; J trimming: 0 bases; junction bases outside the gene matches: 15. The CDR3 sequence is 20 residues long. CDR3 loop: CASSIPGTSGLTSSYNEQFF. The CDR3 nucleotides are TGTGCCAGCAGTATCCCCGGGACTAGCGGTCTAACTAGCTCCTACAATGAGCAGTTCTTC.

The chain couples TRBV9 to TRBJ1-2, with TRBD1 matching over 7 bases. The CDR3 totals 15 residues. V was clipped by 0 bases and J by 3 bases; unmatched bases: 5. Germline values: CDR1 SGDLS, CDR2 YYNGEE. The CDR3 DNA is TGTGCCAGCAGCGTAGGATCAGGGGGGTACTATGGCTACACCTTC. This gives the protein CASSVGSGGYYGYTF.

This sequence joins TRBV10-2 and TRBJ2-2; 9 nucleotides match TRBD2. The germline V gene encodes CDR1 WSHSY and CDR2 SAAADI. V gave up 7 bases and J gave up 9 bases; unmatched junction bases: 12. The CDR3 runs to 15 residues. The CDR3 region has the DNA TGCGCCAGCAATTCGGCGGGAGGGGCTACCAGGGAGCTGTTTTTT. It codes for CASNSAGGATRELFF.

This clone was recorded only once. V is TRBV2 and J is TRBJ2-1; TRBD2 matches at 10 bases. Germline V gives CDR1 SNHLY, CDR2 FYNNEI. The CDR3 is 15 amino acids. V was clipped by 2 bases and J by 5 bases; unmatched bases: 3. CDR3 bases: TGTGCCAGCAGTGAACGGACTAGCGGCCACAATGAGCAGTTCTTC. Amino acids: CASSERTSGHNEQFF.

The chain is built from TRBV7-2 and TRBJ2-3; D uncertain. V was pared by 3 bases and J by 0 bases, with 13 bases between. The CDR3 extends over 16 amino acids. Germline V gene data show CDR1 as SGHTA and CDR2 as FQGNSA. The CDR3: CASSFPVLTSTDTQYF. CDR3 DNA sequence: TGTGCCAGCAGCTTCCCGGTCCTGACTAGCACAGATACGCAGTATTTT.

The chain combines TRBV11-3 with TRBJ1-3; D is undetermined. Per the germline V gene, CDR1 is SGHNT and CDR2 is YENEEA. This CDR3 is 15 amino acids long. V was clipped by 0 bases and J by 5 bases, with 11 bases between them. The CDR3, as DNA: TGTGCCAGCAGCTTAGAGGTCAGTTCGCGAAACACCATATATTTT. Translated: CASSLEVSSRNTIYF.

This rearrangement joins TRBV6-5 to TRBJ1-1; unclear D gene. The length of the CDR3 is 12 residues. With 0 bases removed from V and 8 bases from J, the gap between germline ends came to 7 bases. Germline values: CDR1 MNHEY, CDR2 SVGAGI. The CDR3 here is CASSYSGIEAFF. The CDR3 DNA follows: TGTGCCAGCAGTTACTCCGGGATAGAAGCTTTCTTT.

The rearrangement joins TRBV3-1 (or the pseudogene TRBV3-2) to TRBJ2-7, with 7 bases aligning to TRBD2. V dropped 6 bases and J dropped 3; count of bases not matched to a gene: 14. Germline V gene sequence: CDR1 LGHDT, CDR2 YNNKEL (reference sequence). The CDR3 totals 16 residues. The CDR3 sequence is CASSAVGGGSIYEQYF. The CDR3 nucleotides read TGTGCCAGCAGTGCTGTTGGAGGCGGGAGTATCTACGAGCAGTACTTC.

This chain links TRBV27 with TRBJ1-1; 8 bases map to TRBD1. The CDR3 has 16 residues. The V gene's germline CDR1 is MNHEY and CDR2 SMNVEV (reference sequence). With 4 bases clipped from V and 1 base from J, the junction kept 8 bases outside the gene matches. The CDR3 is CASSSWAGGRNTEAFF. In DNA form, the CDR3 reads TGTGCCAGCAGTTCGTGGGCAGGGGGCCGGAACACTGAAGCTTTCTTT.